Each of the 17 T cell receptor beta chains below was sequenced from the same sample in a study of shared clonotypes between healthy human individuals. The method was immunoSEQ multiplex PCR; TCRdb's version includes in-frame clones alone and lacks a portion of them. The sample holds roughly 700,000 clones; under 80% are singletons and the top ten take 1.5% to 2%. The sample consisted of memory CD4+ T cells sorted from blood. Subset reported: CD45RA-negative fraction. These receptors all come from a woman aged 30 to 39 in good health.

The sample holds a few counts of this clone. The CDR3 DNA is TGTGCCAGCACTTGGGGATCGAACACCGGGGAGCTGTTTTTT. This gives the protein CASTWGSNTGELFF. The genes are TRBV7-9 and TRBJ2-2, with D unclear. V was trimmed by 7 bases and J by 0 bases, leaving 9 bases between them. Germline V gives CDR1 SEHNR, CDR2 FQNEAQ (reference sequence). The CDR3 consists of 14 residues. Drawing the rest from reference TRBV7-9 and TRBJ2-2, the complete variable domain is DTGVSQNPRHKITKRGQNVTFRCDPISEHNRLYWYRQTLGQGPEFLTYFQNEAQLEKSRLLSDRFSAERPKGSFSTLEIQRTEQGDSAMYLCASTWGSNTGELFFGEGSRLTVL.

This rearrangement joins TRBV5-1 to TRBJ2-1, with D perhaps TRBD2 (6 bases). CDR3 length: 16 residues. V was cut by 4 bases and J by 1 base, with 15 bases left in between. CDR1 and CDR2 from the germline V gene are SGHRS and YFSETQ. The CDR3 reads CASSALATTSYNEQFF. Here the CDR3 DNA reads TGCGCCAGCAGCGCACTAGCTACAACATCCTACAATGAGCAGTTCTTC.

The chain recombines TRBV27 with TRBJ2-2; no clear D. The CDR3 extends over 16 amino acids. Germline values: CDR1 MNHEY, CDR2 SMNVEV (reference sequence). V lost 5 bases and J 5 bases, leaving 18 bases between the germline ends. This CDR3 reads CASSPLAPSETGELFF. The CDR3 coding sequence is TGTGCCAGCAGTCCACTGGCTCCCAGCGAGACCGGGGAGCTGTTTTTT.

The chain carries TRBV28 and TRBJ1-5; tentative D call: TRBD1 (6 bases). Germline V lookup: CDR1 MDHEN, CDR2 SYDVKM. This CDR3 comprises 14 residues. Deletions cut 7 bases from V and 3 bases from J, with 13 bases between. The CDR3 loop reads CASNTGSSNQPQHF. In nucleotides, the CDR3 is TGTGCCAGCAACACAGGGTCCTCCAATCAGCCCCAGCATTTT.

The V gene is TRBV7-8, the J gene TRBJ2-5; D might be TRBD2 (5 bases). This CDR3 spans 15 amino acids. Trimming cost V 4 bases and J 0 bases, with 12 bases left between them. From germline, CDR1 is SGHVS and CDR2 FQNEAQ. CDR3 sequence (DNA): TGTGCCAGCAGCTCCCGACTATCGTACCAAGAGACCCAGTACTTC. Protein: CASSSRLSYQETQYF.

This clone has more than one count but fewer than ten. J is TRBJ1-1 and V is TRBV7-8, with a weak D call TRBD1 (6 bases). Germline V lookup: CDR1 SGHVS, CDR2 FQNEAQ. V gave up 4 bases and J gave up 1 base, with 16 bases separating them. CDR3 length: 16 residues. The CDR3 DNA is TGTGCCAGCAGCTACCGACAGGTGTCCGCGAACACTGAAGCTTTCTTT. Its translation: CASSYRQVSANTEAFF.

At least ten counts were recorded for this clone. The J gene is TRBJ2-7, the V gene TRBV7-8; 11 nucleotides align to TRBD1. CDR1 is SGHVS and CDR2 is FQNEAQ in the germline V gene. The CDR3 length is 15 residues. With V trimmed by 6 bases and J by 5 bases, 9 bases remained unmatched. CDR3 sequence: CASRKDRGPQDEQYF. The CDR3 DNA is TGTGCCAGCAGGAAGGACAGGGGGCCGCAGGACGAGCAGTACTTC.

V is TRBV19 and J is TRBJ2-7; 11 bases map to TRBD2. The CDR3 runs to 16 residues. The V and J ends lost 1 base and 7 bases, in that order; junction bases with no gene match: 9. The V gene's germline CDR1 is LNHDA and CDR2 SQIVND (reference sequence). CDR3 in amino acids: CASSIVQTSGTGEQYF. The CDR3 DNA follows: TGTGCCAGTAGTATAGTCCAGACTAGCGGGACGGGTGAGCAGTACTTC.

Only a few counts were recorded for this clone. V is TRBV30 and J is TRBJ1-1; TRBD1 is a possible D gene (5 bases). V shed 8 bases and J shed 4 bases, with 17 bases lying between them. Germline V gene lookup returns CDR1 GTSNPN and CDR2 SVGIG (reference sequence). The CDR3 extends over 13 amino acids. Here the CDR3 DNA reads TGTGCCGGGAAGTTAGGGGCCGGCACTGAAGCTTTCTTT. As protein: CAGKLGAGTEAFF. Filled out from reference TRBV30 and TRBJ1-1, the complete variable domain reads SQTIHQWPATLVQPVGSPLSLECTVEGTSNPNLYWYRQAAGRGLQLLFYSVGIGQISSEVPQNLSASRPQDRQFILSSKKLLLSDSGFYLCAGKLGAGTEAFFGQGTRLTVV.

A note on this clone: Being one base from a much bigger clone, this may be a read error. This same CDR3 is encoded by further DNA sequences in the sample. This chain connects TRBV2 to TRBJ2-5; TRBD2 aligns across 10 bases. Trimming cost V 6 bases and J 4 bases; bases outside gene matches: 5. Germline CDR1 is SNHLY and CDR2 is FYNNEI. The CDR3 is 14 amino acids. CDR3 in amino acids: CASRVAGGGETQYF. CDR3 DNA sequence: TGTGCCAGCAGGGTAGCGGGAGGTGGAGAGACCCAGTACTTC.

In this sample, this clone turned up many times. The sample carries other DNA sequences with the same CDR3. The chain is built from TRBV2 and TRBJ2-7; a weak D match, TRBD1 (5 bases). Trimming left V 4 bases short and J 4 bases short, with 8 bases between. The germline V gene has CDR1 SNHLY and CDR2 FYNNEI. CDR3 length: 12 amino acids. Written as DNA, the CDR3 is TGTGCCAGCAGTGGGCAGGGATACGAGCAGTACTTC. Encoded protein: CASSGQGYEQYF.

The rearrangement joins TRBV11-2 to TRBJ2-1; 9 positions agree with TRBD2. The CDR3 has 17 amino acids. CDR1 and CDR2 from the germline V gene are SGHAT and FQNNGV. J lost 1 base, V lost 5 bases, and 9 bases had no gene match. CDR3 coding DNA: TGTGCCAGCAGCCCGAGACTAGCGGATCTATCCTACAATGAGCAGTTCTTC. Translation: CASSPRLADLSYNEQFF.

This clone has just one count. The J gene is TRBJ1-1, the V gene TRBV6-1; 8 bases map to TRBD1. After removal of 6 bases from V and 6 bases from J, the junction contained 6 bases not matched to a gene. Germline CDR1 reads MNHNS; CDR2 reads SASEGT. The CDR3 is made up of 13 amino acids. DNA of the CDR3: TGTGCCAGCAGACCTCAGGGGGCATCTGAAGCTTTCTTT. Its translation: CASRPQGASEAFF.

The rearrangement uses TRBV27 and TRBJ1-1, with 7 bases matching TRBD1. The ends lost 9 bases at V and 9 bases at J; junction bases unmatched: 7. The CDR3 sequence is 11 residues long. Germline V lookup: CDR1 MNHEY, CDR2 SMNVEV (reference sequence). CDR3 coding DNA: TGTGCCAGTACAGGGGAAGGGAAAGCTTTCTTT. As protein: CASTGEGKAFF.

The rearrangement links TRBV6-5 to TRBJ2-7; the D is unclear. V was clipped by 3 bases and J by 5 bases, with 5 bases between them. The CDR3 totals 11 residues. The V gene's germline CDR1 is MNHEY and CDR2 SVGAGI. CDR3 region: CASSYGHEQYF. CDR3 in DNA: TGTGCCAGCAGTTATGGGCACGAGCAGTACTTC.

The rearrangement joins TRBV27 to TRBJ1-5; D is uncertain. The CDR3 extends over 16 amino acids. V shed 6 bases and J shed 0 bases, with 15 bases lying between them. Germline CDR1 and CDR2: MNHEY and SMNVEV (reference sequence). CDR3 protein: CASSSSWAYSNQPQHF. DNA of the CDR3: TGTGCCAGCAGCAGCTCTTGGGCATATAGCAATCAGCCCCAGCATTTT.

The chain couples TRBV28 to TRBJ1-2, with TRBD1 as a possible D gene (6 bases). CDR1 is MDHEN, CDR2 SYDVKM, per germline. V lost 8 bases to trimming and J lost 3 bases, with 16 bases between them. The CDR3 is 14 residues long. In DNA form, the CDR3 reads TGTGCCAGCGTAATTCAGGGGAGAGACTATGGCTACACCTTC. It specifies CASVIQGRDYGYTF.